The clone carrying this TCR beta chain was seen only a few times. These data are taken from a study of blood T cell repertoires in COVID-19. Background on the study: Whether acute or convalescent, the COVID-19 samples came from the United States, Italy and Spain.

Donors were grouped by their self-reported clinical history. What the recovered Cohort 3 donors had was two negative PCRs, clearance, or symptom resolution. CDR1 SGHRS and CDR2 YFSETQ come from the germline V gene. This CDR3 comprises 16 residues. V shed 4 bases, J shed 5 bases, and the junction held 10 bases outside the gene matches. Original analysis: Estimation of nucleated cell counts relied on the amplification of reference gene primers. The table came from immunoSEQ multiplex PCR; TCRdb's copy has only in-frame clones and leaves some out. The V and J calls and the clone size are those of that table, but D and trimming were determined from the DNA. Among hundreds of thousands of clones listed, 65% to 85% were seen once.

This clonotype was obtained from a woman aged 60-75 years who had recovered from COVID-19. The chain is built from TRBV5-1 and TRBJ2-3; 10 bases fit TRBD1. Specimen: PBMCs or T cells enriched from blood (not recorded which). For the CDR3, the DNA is TGCGCCAGCAGCGGGCCGGGGACAGGGGTAGGAGATACGCAGTATTTT. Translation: CASSGPGTGVGDTQYF.